The 4 T cell receptor beta chains below all came from one sample that was sequenced in a study of T cell changes during pregnancy in multiple sclerosis. Here immunoSEQ multiplex PCR was the method, and the copy in TCRdb shows in-frame clones only, minus some. This sample carries 90,000 to 95,000 clones, less than 95% of them seen once, and the ten largest clones take 0.8% to 0.95%. Sample: peripheral blood, taken before pregnancy. Receptors originate from a female donor with multiple sclerosis, enrolled in a pregnancy study.

J is TRBJ1-1 and V is TRBV14, with D uncertain. The CDR3 runs to 13 residues. Germline loops: CDR1 SGHDN, CDR2 FVKESK. Trimming removed 4 bases from V and 1 base from J, with 7 bases in between. The CDR3 coding sequence is TGTGCCAGCAGCCTACTCCCGAACACTGAAGCTTTCTTT. This codes for CASSLLPNTEAFF.

The chain employs TRBV6-6 and TRBJ1-2; D uncertain. V lost 6 bases, J lost 2 bases, and 10 bases lay in between. Germline V CDR1 and CDR2: MNHNY, SVGAGI (reference sequence). This CDR3 has 13 amino acids. The CDR3 DNA follows: TGTGCCAGCAGGGCGGAGGCCAACTATGGCTACACCTTC. It codes for CASRAEANYGYTF.

The V gene is TRBV5-4, the J gene TRBJ1-2, with 9 bases that match TRBD1. Germline V lookup: CDR1 SGHNT, CDR2 YYREEE (reference sequence). J lost 6 bases, V lost 4 bases, and 10 bases had no gene match. CDR3 size: 15 residues. This CDR3 reads CASSGFRDRVDGYTF. CDR3 DNA sequence: TGTGCCAGCAGCGGCTTCCGGGACAGGGTGGATGGCTACACCTTC.

This sequence joins TRBV4-1 and TRBJ2-7; possible D gene TRBD1, 5 bases. V was pared by 7 bases and J by 0 bases, with 16 bases between. The CDR3 is made up of 15 amino acids. CDR1 and CDR2 from the germline V gene are MGHRA and YSYEKL. For the CDR3, the DNA is TGCGCCAGCACCCAGGGCAGGTTGGGCTCCTACGAGCAGTACTTC. It is translated as CASTQGRLGSYEQYF.